The T cell receptor (beta chain) under discussion was sequenced for a study of molecular identifiers for immune sequencing clone quantification. This CDR3 contains 14 residues. V shed 5 bases, J shed 4 bases, and the junction held 9 bases outside the gene matches. Per the germline V gene, CDR1 is GTSNPN and CDR2 is SVGIG (reference sequence). Previously reported methods and listed TCR primers produced the bulk TCR libraries. Using its own MiXCR run on the PCR reads, TCRdb lists one record per CDR3 protein. The sample shows about 65,000 distinct CDR3 sequences, around 17% of them seen only once. In this sample, this clonotype turned up many times. The target antigen is unknown. Study-wide results and limits: Underestimated sizes of highly expanded clones could result from identical TCR molecules that share a barcode. Over 97% of effector molecules, but under 1% in naive cells, were held by clones with more than 20 RNA copies.

In the sort, naive CD8 T cells were defined as CD8+CD4-CCR7+CD45RA+. This rearrangement joins TRBV30 to TRBJ2-3; 7 bases agree with TRBD1. This sequence was found in a human donor in good health. Some libraries in this study had Jurkat cell RNA spiked in. The source material was naive CD8+ T cells from blood, with Jurkat cell RNA spiked in. Sample subset: FACS-sorted CD8+CD4-CCR7+CD45RA+ naive T cells. The CDR3 coding sequence is TGTGCCTGGGACCCGGGACAGACTTCAGATACGCAGTATTTT. This translates into CAWDPGQTSDTQYF. The whole variable domain, remainder taken from reference TRBV30 and TRBJ2-3, is SQTIHQWPATLVQPVGSPLSLECTVEGTSNPNLYWYRQAAGRGLQLLFYSVGIGQISSEVPQNLSASRPQDRQFILSSKKLLLSDSGFYLCAWDPGQTSDTQYFGPGTRLTVL.